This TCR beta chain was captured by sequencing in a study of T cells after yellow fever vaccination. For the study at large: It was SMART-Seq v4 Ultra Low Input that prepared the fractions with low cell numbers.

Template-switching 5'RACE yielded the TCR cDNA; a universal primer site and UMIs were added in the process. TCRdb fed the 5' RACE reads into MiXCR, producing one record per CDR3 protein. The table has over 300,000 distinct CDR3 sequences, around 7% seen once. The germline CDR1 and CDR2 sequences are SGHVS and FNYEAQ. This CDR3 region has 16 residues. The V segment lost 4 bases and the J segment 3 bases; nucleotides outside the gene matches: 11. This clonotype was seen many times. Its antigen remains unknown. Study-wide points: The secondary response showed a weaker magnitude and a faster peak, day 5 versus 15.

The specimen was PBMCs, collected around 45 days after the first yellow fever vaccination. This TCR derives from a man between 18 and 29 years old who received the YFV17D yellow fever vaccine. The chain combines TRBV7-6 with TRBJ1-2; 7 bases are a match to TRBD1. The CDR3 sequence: CASSSPPGQGDYGYTF. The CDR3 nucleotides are TGTGCCAGCAGCTCCCCCCCTGGCCAGGGGGACTATGGCTACACCTTC.